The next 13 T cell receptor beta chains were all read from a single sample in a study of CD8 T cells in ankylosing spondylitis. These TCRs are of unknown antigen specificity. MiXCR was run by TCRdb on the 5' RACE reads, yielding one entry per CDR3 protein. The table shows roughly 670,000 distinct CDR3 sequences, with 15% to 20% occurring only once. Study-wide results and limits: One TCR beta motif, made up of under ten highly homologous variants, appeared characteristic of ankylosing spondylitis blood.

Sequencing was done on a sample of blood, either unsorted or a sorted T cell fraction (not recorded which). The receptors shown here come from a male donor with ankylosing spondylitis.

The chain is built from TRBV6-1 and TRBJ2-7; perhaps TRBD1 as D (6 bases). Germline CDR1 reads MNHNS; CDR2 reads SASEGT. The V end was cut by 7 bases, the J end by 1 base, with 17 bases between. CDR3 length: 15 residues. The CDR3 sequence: CASTQDRTWSYEQYF. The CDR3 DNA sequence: TGTGCCAGCACCCAGGACAGAACATGGTCCTACGAGCAGTACTTC.

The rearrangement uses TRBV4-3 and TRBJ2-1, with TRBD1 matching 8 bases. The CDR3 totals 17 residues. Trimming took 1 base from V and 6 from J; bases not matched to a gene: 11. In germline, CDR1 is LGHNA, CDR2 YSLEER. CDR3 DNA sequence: TGCGCCAGCAGCCAAGGGACAGGGTCCGGGTGGGGCAATGAGCAGTTCTTC. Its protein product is CASSQGTGSGWGNEQFF.

Here the CDR3 reads CASSLEHSEAFF. The DNA for the CDR3 is TGTGCCAGCAGCTTGGAACACAGTGAAGCTTTCTTT. This sequence joins TRBV5-6 and TRBJ1-1; D remains unclear. CDR1 and CDR2 (germline): SGHDT, YYEEEE. The V and J ends lost 0 bases and 7 bases respectively, with 7 bases between them. The CDR3 is made up of 12 amino acids.

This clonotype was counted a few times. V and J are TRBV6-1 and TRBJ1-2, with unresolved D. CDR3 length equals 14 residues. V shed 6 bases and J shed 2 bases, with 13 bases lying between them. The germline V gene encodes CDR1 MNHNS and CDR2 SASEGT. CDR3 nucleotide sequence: TGTGCCAGCAGCAGTGGTGGTACGAACTATGGCTACACCTTC. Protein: CASSSGGTNYGYTF.

CDR3 coding DNA: TGTGCCATCAGTGAGACTAGCGCTAGGGGCGAGCAGTACTTC. Translating it yields CAISETSARGEQYF. The chain links TRBV10-3 to TRBJ2-7, with 7 bases matching TRBD2. This CDR3 contains 14 residues. Per the germline V gene, CDR1 is ENHRY and CDR2 is SYGVKD. Trimming at V came to 2 bases and at J to 6 bases, leaving 7 bases not matched to a gene.

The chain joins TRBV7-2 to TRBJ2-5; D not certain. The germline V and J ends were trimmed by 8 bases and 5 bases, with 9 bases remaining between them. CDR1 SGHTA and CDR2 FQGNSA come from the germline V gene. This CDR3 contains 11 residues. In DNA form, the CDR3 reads TGTGCCAGCTCCATCTGGGAGACCCAGTACTTC. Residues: CASSIWETQYF.

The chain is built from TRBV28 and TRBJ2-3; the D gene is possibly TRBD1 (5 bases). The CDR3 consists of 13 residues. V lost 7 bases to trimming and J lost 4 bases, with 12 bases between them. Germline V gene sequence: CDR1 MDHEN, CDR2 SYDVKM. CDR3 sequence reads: CASIQGGSDTQYF. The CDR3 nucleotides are TGTGCCAGCATCCAGGGCGGATCAGATACGCAGTATTTT.

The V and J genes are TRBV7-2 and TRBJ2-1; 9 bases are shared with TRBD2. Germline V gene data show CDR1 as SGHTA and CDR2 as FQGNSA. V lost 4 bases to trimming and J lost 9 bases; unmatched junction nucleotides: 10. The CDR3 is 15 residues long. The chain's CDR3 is CASSSRASGVSEQFF. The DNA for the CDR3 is TGTGCCAGCAGCTCCCGGGCTAGCGGGGTTAGTGAGCAGTTCTTC.

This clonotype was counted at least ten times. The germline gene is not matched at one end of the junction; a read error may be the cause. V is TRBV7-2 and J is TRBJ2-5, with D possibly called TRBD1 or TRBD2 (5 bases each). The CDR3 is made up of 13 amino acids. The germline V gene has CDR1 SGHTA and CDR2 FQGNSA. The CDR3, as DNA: TGCGCCAGCAGCTTAGGGACGGGAGAGACCCAGTACTTC. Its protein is CASSLGTGETQYF.

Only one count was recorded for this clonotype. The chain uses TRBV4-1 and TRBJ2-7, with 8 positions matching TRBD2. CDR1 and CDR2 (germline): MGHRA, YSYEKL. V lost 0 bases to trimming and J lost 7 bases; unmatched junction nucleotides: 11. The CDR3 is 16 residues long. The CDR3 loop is CASSQDGGLVGEEQYF. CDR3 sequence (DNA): TGCGCCAGCAGCCAAGATGGGGGACTAGTGGGGGAGGAGCAGTACTTC.

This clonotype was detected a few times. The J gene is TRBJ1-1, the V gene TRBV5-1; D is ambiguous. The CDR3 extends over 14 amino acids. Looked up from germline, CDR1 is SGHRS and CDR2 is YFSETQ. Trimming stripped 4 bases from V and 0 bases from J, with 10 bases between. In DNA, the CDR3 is TGCGCCAGCAGCCTCGCGAATATGAACACTGAAGCTTTCTTT. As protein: CASSLANMNTEAFF.

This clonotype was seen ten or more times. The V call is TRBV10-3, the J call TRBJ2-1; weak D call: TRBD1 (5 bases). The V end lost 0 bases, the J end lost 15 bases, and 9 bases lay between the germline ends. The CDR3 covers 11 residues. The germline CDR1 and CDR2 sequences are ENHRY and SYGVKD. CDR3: CAISESTELFF. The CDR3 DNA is TGTGCCATCAGTGAGTCGACAGAACTGTTCTTC.

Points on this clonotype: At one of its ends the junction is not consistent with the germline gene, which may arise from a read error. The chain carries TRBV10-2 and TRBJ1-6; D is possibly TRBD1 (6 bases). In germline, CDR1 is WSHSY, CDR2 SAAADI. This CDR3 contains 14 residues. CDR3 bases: TGCGCCAGTCAGGGGCCCTCCAATAATCCACCCCTCCACTTT. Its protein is CASQGPSNNPPLHF.